Each of the 3 T cell receptor beta chains below was sequenced from the same sample in a study of control samples from healthy donors and cancer patients. Data came from immunoSEQ multiplex PCR; TCRdb stores just in-frame clones and leaves some out. The data contain 10,000 or so clones, approximately 91% of them singletons. Source material: PBMCs. These receptors were collected from a man in his sixties with colorectal cancer.

This CDR3 reads CASSPTPGTSGDYEQYF. The CDR3 nucleotides are TGTGCCAGCAGCCCGACCCCCGGGACTAGCGGGGATTACGAGCAGTACTTC. The rearrangement joins TRBV4-2 to TRBJ2-7; TRBD2 agrees at 13 bases. The CDR3 extends over 17 amino acids. V was clipped by 4 bases and J by 4 bases; unmatched bases: 10. Germline V gene lookup returns CDR1 LGHNA and CDR2 YNFKEQ.

V gene TRBV28 combines with J gene TRBJ2-7; no clear D. The CDR3 runs 13 residues. The V and J ends lost 2 bases and 3 bases respectively, with 8 bases between them. Germline values: CDR1 MDHEN, CDR2 SYDVKM. The CDR3 loop reads CASSLETYYEQYF. CDR3 DNA sequence: TGTGCCAGCAGTTTAGAAACTTACTACGAGCAGTACTTC.

V and J are TRBV7-2 and TRBJ1-2; 8 nucleotides agree with TRBD1. The CDR3 is 13 residues long. Germline loops: CDR1 SGHTA, CDR2 FQGNSA. V gave up 6 bases and J gave up 6 bases; unmatched junction bases: 6. This CDR3 is CASSRTGLNGYTF. The CDR3 DNA is TGTGCCAGCAGTCGGACAGGGCTCAATGGCTACACCTTC. The whole variable domain, remainder taken from reference TRBV7-2 and TRBJ1-2, is GAGVSQSPSNKVTEKGKDVELRCDPISGHTALYWYRQSLGQGLEFLIYFQGNSAPDKSGLPSDRFSAERTGGSVSTLTIQRTQQEDSAVYLCASSRTGLNGYTFGSGTRLTVV.